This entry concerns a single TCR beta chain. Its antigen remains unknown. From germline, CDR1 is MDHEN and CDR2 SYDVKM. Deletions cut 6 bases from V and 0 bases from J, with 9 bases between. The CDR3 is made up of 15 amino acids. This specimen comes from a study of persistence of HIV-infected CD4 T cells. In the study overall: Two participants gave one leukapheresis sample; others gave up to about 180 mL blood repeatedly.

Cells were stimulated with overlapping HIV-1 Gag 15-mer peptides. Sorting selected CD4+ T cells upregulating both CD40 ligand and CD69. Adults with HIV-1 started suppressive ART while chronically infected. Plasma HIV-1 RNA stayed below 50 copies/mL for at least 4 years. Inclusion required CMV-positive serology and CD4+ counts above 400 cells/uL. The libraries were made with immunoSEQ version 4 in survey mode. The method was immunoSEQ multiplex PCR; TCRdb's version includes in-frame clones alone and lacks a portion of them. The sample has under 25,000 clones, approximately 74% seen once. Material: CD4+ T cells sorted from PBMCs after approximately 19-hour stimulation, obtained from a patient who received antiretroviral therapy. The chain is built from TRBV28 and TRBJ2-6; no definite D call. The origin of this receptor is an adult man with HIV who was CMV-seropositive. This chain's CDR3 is CASSSPGSGANVLTF. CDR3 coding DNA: TGTGCCAGCAGCTCACCAGGCTCTGGGGCCAACGTCCTGACTTTC. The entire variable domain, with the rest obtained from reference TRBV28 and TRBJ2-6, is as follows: DVKVTQSSRYLVKRTGEKVFLECVQDMDHENMFWYRQDPGLGLRLIYFSYDVKMKEKGDIPEGYSVSREKKERFSLILESASTNQTSMYLCASSSPGSGANVLTFGAGSRLTVL.